This TCR beta chain is from a study of blood T cell repertoires in COVID-19. Study summary: The United States, Italy and Spain provided the acute and convalescent COVID-19 samples. In each case, the material was cDNA or gDNA derived from T cells, B-cell-depleted T cells, or PBMCs.

Per the original data handling: Researchers report that nucleated cell counts were estimated from reference gene primer amplification. Using immunoSEQ multiplex PCR, the repertoire was profiled, and TCRdb retains in-frame clones only, with some absent. Clonal size and the V and J genes are those of that table, whereas D and trimming came from the DNA. The repertoire holds around 180,000 clones, with about nine tenths as singletons. The source is a man between 65 and 85 years old with active or convalescent COVID-19. Sequencing used peripheral blood.

The DNA of the CDR3 is TGTGCCAGCAGCCCCCAGTACGAGCAGTACTTC. This encodes CASSPQYEQYF. This chain joins TRBV7-8 and TRBJ2-7, with D uncertain. Per the germline V gene, CDR1 is SGHVS and CDR2 is FQNEAQ. V lost 5 bases and J lost 4, with 6 bases in between. This CDR3 has 11 amino acids.